These 23 T cell receptor beta chains came from one sample sequenced in a study of STAT5B mutations in CD4+ large granular lymphocyte leukemia (dated by TCRdb to between 2021 and 2023). Libraries were made using the immunoSEQ multiplex PCR assay. Drawn from immuneACCESS, this table holds only the in-frame rearrangements with V and J called that TCRdb kept. Clones are partly lost; checked studies trace under half to an unresolved V gene and leave the rest unexplained. The sample records around 21,000 clones, approximately 75% of which are singletons. Less than 5% of the sample is taken by the ten largest. Material for sequencing was CD4+ T cells from blood buffy coats. The receptors derive from a human donor in good health.

The V and J genes are TRBV2 and TRBJ2-5; D remains ambiguous. V was trimmed by 10 bases and J by 2 bases, leaving 8 bases between them. Germline V gene data show CDR1 as SNHLY and CDR2 as FYNNEI. The CDR3 runs 11 residues. For the CDR3, the DNA is TGTGCCACCTCCAATCAAGAGACCCAGTACTTC. It translates to CATSNQETQYF.

This rearrangement joins TRBV28 to TRBJ2-2, with TRBD2 identical over 9 bases. Germline values: CDR1 MDHEN, CDR2 SYDVKM. V was pared by 8 bases and J by 3 bases, with 10 bases of the junction left unmatched. The CDR3 consists of 16 residues. CDR3 sequence: CASGPLAGPDTGELFF. The CDR3 nucleotides read TGTGCCAGCGGGCCCCTAGCGGGACCGGACACCGGGGAGCTGTTTTTT.

This chain joins TRBV7-8 and TRBJ2-3; 7 bases map to TRBD2. Germline CDR1 SGHVS, CDR2 FQNEAQ. The trim removed 4 bases at V and 5 bases at J, leaving 12 bases unmatched. This CDR3 contains 16 residues. The CDR3 coding sequence is TGTGCCAGCAGCTCCCTAGGACTAGGGAGTATAGATACGCAGTATTTT. This translates into CASSSLGLGSIDTQYF.

The gene calls are TRBV11-2 and TRBJ2-6, with D unresolved. With 8 bases removed from V and 0 bases from J, the gap between germline ends came to 2 bases. The CDR3 is made up of 12 amino acids. CDR1 and CDR2 (germline): SGHAT, FQNNGV. The CDR3: CASSSGANVLTF. The CDR3 DNA sequence: TGTGCCAGCTCCTCTGGGGCCAACGTCCTGACTTTC. The full variable domain, its missing parts supplied by reference TRBV11-2 and TRBJ2-6, is EAGVAQSPRYKIIEKRQSVAFWCNPISGHATLYWYQQILGQGPKLLIQFQNNGVVDDSQLPKDRFSAERLKGVDSTLKIQPAKLEDSAVYLCASSSGANVLTFGAGSRLTVL.

In DNA form, the CDR3 reads TGTGCCAGCAGCTTGGAGGGACTCCCCACAGATACGCAGTATTTT. This codes for CASSLEGLPTDTQYF. The V call is TRBV11-3, the J call TRBJ2-3; maybe TRBD2 (6 bases). This CDR3 is 15 amino acids long. The V end lost 3 bases, the J end lost 2 bases, and 12 bases lay between the germline ends. The germline gives CDR1 SGHNT, CDR2 YENEEA.

This clone was counted between two and nine times. This chain connects TRBV14 to TRBJ1-1, with D unclear. The V end lost 1 base, the J end lost 4 bases, and 10 bases lay between the germline ends. This CDR3 is built from 14 residues. Germline values: CDR1 SGHDN, CDR2 FVKESK. The CDR3 bases are TGTGCCAGCAGCCAAGTTAATGTTGGCACTGAAGCTTTCTTT. This codes for CASSQVNVGTEAFF.

This clone was recorded once. V and J are TRBV7-8 and TRBJ2-1; the D gene is possibly TRBD2 (5 bases). V lost 5 bases, J lost 3 bases, and 17 bases lay in between. The CDR3 consists of 16 residues. Germline loops: CDR1 SGHVS, CDR2 FQNEAQ. This CDR3 is CASSPPVGAFYNEQFF. The CDR3 DNA sequence: TGTGCCAGCAGCCCGCCGGTGGGAGCGTTCTACAATGAGCAGTTCTTC.

The chain uses TRBV19 and TRBJ1-1; unclear D gene. The CDR3 extends over 13 amino acids. The V gene's germline CDR1 is LNHDA and CDR2 SQIVND (reference sequence). V lost 6 bases, J lost 7 bases, and 15 bases lay in between. The CDR3 bases are TGTGCCAGTAGCATTGACAACCGCCTTGAAGCTTTCTTT. This encodes CASSIDNRLEAFF.

Comment on this clone: This sample includes further DNA sequences coding for the same CDR3. The gene calls are TRBV20-1 and TRBJ2-7; no firm D call. V was cut by 3 bases and J by 1 base, with 4 bases left in between. The CDR3 extends over 11 amino acids. The germline gives CDR1 DFQATT, CDR2 SNEGSKA (reference sequence). The CDR3 DNA follows: TGCAGTGCTAGTGAGTCCTACGAGCAGTACTTC. Amino acid sequence: CSASESYEQYF.

This chain links TRBV29-1 with TRBJ2-7; TRBD2 aligns across 8 bases. Unmatched junction bases numbered 10, after V lost 5 bases and J lost 7 bases. CDR3 size: 13 residues. Germline loops: CDR1 SQVTM, CDR2 ANQGSEA. CDR3: CSVLRAGAREQYF. CDR3 DNA sequence: TGCAGCGTTCTAAGAGCGGGAGCAAGGGAGCAGTACTTC.

The rearrangement uses TRBV2 and TRBJ2-5; D uncertain. Trimming stripped 4 bases from V and 1 base from J, with 10 bases between. Looked up from germline, CDR1 is SNHLY and CDR2 is FYNNEI. There are 14 residues in the CDR3. The CDR3 reads CASSGFTTQETQYF. The CDR3 region has the DNA TGTGCCAGCAGTGGGTTTACTACCCAAGAGACCCAGTACTTC.

The chain is built from TRBV5-1 and TRBJ2-7; 10 nucleotides match TRBD2. V lost 1 base and J lost 9; bases outside the gene matches: 7. CDR3 length: 14 residues. Germline CDR1 reads SGHRS; CDR2 reads YFSETQ. Here the CDR3 DNA reads TGCGCCAGCAGCTTGACTAGCGGGACACCCACGCAGTACTTC. Amino acids: CASSLTSGTPTQYF.

The table lists this clone with a few counts. V usage is TRBV30 and J usage is TRBJ1-4; maybe TRBD1 (6 bases). The CDR3 is 11 residues long. Between the trimmed V and J ends, which lost 2 bases and 12 bases, there was a span of 10 bases. The germline V gene has CDR1 GTSNPN and CDR2 SVGIG (reference sequence). The DNA of the CDR3 is TGTGCCTGGAGTCCCGGGACACAACTGTTTTTT. This codes for CAWSPGTQLFF.

This chain links TRBV5-1 with TRBJ2-4, with a possible D match to TRBD1 (7 bases). Trimming took 0 bases from V and 0 from J, leaving 19 bases between them. CDR3 size: 19 residues. In germline, CDR1 is SGHRS, CDR2 YFSETQ. The CDR3 loop is CASSLVGWRDRIAKNIQYF. The CDR3 DNA reads as TGCGCCAGCAGCTTGGTGGGTTGGAGGGACAGAATAGCCAAAAACATTCAGTACTTC.

The chain combines TRBV7-2 with TRBJ1-3; D not certain. Trimming took off 5 bases at V and 0 bases at J, with 5 bases between the two ends. The CDR3 covers 13 residues. Germline CDR1 and CDR2: SGHTA and FQGNSA. CDR3 sequence: CASSGSSGNTIYF. Written as DNA, the CDR3 is TGTGCCAGCAGCGGAAGCTCTGGAAACACCATATATTTT.

The J gene is TRBJ1-2, the V gene TRBV28; D may be TRBD1 (5 bases). V was shortened by 8 bases and J by 1 base, with 17 bases between the two germline ends. CDR3 size: 15 residues. CDR1 MDHEN and CDR2 SYDVKM come from the germline V gene. The CDR3 DNA reads as TGTGCCAGCGTATCCCCAGGGAGAGGTAACTATGGCTACACCTTC. Amino acids: CASVSPGRGNYGYTF.

The V gene is TRBV10-1, the J gene TRBJ2-1; 9 bases align to TRBD2. Germline V lookup: CDR1 WNHNN, CDR2 SYGVQD (reference sequence). The CDR3 runs to 16 residues. J was trimmed by 4 bases and V by 0 bases; bases with no gene match: 4. DNA of the CDR3: TGCGCCAGCAGTGAGTCTGTGGCGGGAGGGTACAATGAGCAGTTCTTC. It specifies CASSESVAGGYNEQFF.

This chain links TRBV10-3 with TRBJ2-3, with 7 bases lining up with TRBD1. CDR1 ENHRY and CDR2 SYGVKD come from the germline V gene. The CDR3 loop spans 14 amino acids. V lost 5 bases to trimming and J lost 0 bases; unmatched junction nucleotides: 2. As DNA, the CDR3 is TGTGCCATCAGTCAGACAGGGAGCACAGATACGCAGTATTTT. Its protein product is CAISQTGSTDTQYF.

The chain employs TRBV7-9 and TRBJ2-1, with a possible D match to TRBD2 (5 bases). There are 14 residues in the CDR3. Trimming pared 3 bases from V and 12 bases from J, leaving 18 bases between. Germline V gene lookup returns CDR1 SEHNR and CDR2 FQNEAQ (reference sequence). The CDR3 DNA reads TGTGCCAGCAGCTTGAACACGGGGTTTAATTGGCAGTTCTTC. Amino acids: CASSLNTGFNWQFF.

This chain joins TRBV30 and TRBJ2-5; no reliable D call. The CDR3 length is 12 residues. Germline CDR1 and CDR2: GTSNPN and SVGIG (reference sequence). The CDR3 loop reads CALVRVFSEQYF. CDR3 sequence (DNA): TGTGCGTTGGTAAGGGTTTTTAGTGAGCAGTACTTC.

The CDR3 loop is CASSEASGARGYTF. The CDR3 nucleotides are TGTGCCAGCAGTGAAGCGTCGGGGGCGCGGGGCTACACCTTC. V and J are TRBV6-1 and TRBJ1-2; maybe TRBD1 (6 bases). The germline V gene has CDR1 MNHNS and CDR2 SASEGT. V shed 0 bases and J shed 8 bases, with 13 bases lying between them. The CDR3 contains 14 residues.

V gene TRBV6-1 combines with J gene TRBJ1-4; no firm D call. Trimming removed 11 bases at V and 0 bases at J, with 10 bases between. This CDR3 has 13 amino acids. Germline V CDR1 and CDR2: MNHNS, SASEGT. CDR3 in amino acids: CAGQRATNEKLFF. The CDR3 region has the DNA TGTGCCGGGCAGCGGGCAACTAATGAAAAACTGTTTTTT.

This sequence joins TRBV11-3 and TRBJ2-1; TRBD2 is a possible D gene (6 bases). Deletions cut 4 bases from V and 12 bases from J, with 19 bases between. Germline loops: CDR1 SGHNT, CDR2 YENEEA. The CDR3 totals 14 residues. The CDR3, as DNA: TGTGCCAGCAGCTACTTAGAAAGCGGGTTAGGGCAGTTCTTC. Its translation: CASSYLESGLGQFF.